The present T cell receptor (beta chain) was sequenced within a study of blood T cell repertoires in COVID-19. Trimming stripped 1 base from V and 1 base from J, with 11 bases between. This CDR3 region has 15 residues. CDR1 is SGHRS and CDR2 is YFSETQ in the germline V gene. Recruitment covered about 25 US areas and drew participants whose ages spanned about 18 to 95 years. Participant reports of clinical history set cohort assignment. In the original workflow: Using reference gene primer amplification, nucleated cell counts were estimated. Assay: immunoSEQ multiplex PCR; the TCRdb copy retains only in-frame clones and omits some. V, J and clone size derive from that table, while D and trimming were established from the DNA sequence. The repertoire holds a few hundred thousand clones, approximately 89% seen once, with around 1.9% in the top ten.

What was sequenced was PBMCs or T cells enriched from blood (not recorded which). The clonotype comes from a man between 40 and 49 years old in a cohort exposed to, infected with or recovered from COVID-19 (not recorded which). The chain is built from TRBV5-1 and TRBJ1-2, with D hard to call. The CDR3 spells CASSLSPGFNYGYTF. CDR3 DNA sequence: TGCGCCAGCAGCTTGTCCCCAGGATTTAACTATGGCTACACCTTC.